This T cell receptor beta chain stems from a study of tumour-infiltrating T cells in Burkitt lymphoma (TCRdb year 2020). In terms of the full investigation: All epidemiological subtypes of Burkitt lymphoma were represented in the cohort, which was made up of around 75 patients. TCR repertoire data were compared against clinical outcome, and productive clonality predicted overall survival and progression-free survival independently of established prognostic factors such as age at diagnosis.

Summary of the overall study and its limitations: Several public clonotypes shared across numerous Burkitt lymphoma patients were found, suggesting shared tumour neoantigen selection absent from diffuse large B-cell lymphoma.

Preparation of the library involved the immunoSEQ multiplex PCR assay. TCRdb obtained this table from immuneACCESS and retained in-frame rearrangements with V and J assigned. These tables miss some clones; where compared with another copy, unresolved V genes account for less than half of the shortfall, and the remainder is unexplained. The sample contains approximately 46,000 clones, about a third of them found a single time. The ten biggest clones cover 2.9% of the sample. The CDR3 starts with the cysteine, ends with the phenylalanine, and has 13 residues. The entry retains the CDR3 DNA only, 39 bases that are in frame from base 1. Deletion took 3 bases off V and 3 bases off J, with a span of 8 bases between the germline ends. From a lookup of the germline V gene (reference sequence), CDR1 and CDR2 are MNHEY and SMNVEV. On this clone: Its antigen remains undetermined. Qualities for individual bases were not recorded, and no much larger clone is one base off.

Source material: tumor tissue. The rearrangement joined TRBV27 to TRBJ1-2, with no confident D gene call. This receptor was identified in a human donor with Burkitt lymphoma. DNA sequence: TGTGCCAGCAGTTTGCGGGAGGACTATGGCTACACCTTC. Its translation reads: CASSLREDYGYTF.